Each of the 13 T cell receptor beta chains below was sequenced from the same sample in a study of blood T cell repertoires in COVID-19. Clones were read by immunoSEQ multiplex PCR, and TCRdb kept only the in-frame ones, dropping some. This table holds just over 300,000 clones, roughly 86% found once. Sequenced: peripheral blood. All receptors come from a woman aged 25 to 39 with COVID-19, enrolled during active disease.

The chain links TRBV27 to TRBJ1-6; 7 bases align to TRBD1. This CDR3 is built from 20 residues. Germline V gene lookup returns CDR1 MNHEY and CDR2 SMNVEV (reference sequence). The trim removed 6 bases at V and 1 base at J, leaving 18 bases unmatched. The CDR3 loop is CASRGTAGGIGRSYNSPLHF. The CDR3 nucleotides are TGTGCCAGCAGGGGCACGGCAGGGGGTATCGGAAGGTCCTATAATTCACCCCTCCACTTT.

The gene calls are TRBV7-2 and TRBJ1-6; tentative D call: TRBD1 (5 bases). With 5 bases removed from V and 6 bases from J, the gap between germline ends came to 11 bases. CDR1 is SGHTA and CDR2 is FQGNSA in the germline V gene. The CDR3 extends over 14 amino acids. The CDR3 nucleotides are TGTGCCAGCAGCCCACAGGAAAGTAATTCACCCCTCCACTTT. Its protein is CASSPQESNSPLHF.

The J gene is TRBJ2-3, the V gene TRBV24-1, with TRBD2 matching over 13 bases. This CDR3 has 15 amino acids. Trimming removed 2 bases from V and 9 bases from J; junction bases left unmatched: 4. Germline assignment: CDR1 KGHDR and CDR2 SFDVKD. CDR3 in amino acids: CATSDWTSGGSTQYF. In DNA, the CDR3 is TGTGCCACCAGTGATTGGACTAGCGGGGGAAGCACGCAGTATTTT.

This chain uses TRBV4-1 with TRBJ2-1, with 9 bases fitting TRBD2. Germline values: CDR1 MGHRA, CDR2 YSYEKL. The length of the CDR3 is 18 residues. V was pared by 0 bases and J by 0 bases, with 6 bases of the junction left unmatched. CDR3 in amino acids: CASSQEGLAGSSYNEQFF. As DNA, the CDR3 is TGCGCCAGCAGCCAAGAAGGTCTAGCGGGGAGCTCCTACAATGAGCAGTTCTTC.

The CDR3 reads CASSVGAGGRVSETQYF. CDR3 DNA sequence: TGTGCCAGCAGCGTAGGGGCCGGGGGAAGGGTTTCGGAGACCCAGTACTTC. V and J are TRBV9 and TRBJ2-5, with D possibly matching TRBD2 (6 bases). The V end lost 0 bases, the J end lost 5 bases, and 20 bases lay between the germline ends. Germline CDR1 SGDLS, CDR2 YYNGEE. CDR3 length: 17 residues.

The chain uses TRBV19 and TRBJ1-5; maybe TRBD1 (6 bases). V was trimmed by 5 bases and J by 1 base, leaving 9 bases between them. Germline CDR1 and CDR2: LNHDA and SQIVND (reference sequence). The CDR3 has 14 amino acids. The CDR3 protein is CASSPGTSNQPQHF. DNA for the CDR3: TGTGCCAGTAGTCCCGGGACAAGCAATCAGCCCCAGCATTTT.

The chain joins TRBV19 to TRBJ2-1, with 7 bases lining up with TRBD2. This CDR3 contains 15 residues. The V and J ends lost 8 bases and 1 base, in that order; junction bases with no gene match: 8. Per germline, CDR1 LNHDA and CDR2 SQIVND (reference sequence). The CDR3 nucleotides read TGTGCCAGTGGCCCAACTAGCGCGTCCTACAATGAGCAGTTCTTC. Protein sequence: CASGPTSASYNEQFF.

The rearrangement links TRBV5-4 to TRBJ2-3; 11 positions match TRBD1. CDR3 size: 15 residues. Per germline, CDR1 SGHNT and CDR2 YYREEE (reference sequence). The V and J ends lost 4 bases and 1 base, in that order; junction bases with no gene match: 2. The CDR3 DNA sequence: TGTGCCAGCAGCACGGGACAGGGGGGCACAGATACGCAGTATTTT. Translated: CASSTGQGGTDTQYF.

The chain is built from TRBV7-8 and TRBJ2-1; D perhaps matches TRBD2 (6 bases). Germline CDR1 is SGHVS and CDR2 is FQNEAQ. V was clipped by 2 bases and J by 5 bases, with 10 bases between them. CDR3 length: 14 residues. CDR3 bases: TGTGCCAGCAGCTTATGGGAGGAAAACAATGAGCAGTTCTTC. Protein product: CASSLWEENNEQFF.

The genes are TRBV14 and TRBJ1-1; D ambiguous. In germline, CDR1 is SGHDN, CDR2 FVKESK. With 5 bases removed from V and 1 base from J, the gap between germline ends came to 20 bases. This CDR3 has 17 residues. CDR3 sequence: CASSAARALYKNTEAFF. CDR3 DNA sequence: TGTGCCAGCAGCGCGGCCCGTGCCCTTTATAAGAACACTGAAGCTTTCTTT.

The chain carries TRBV7-8 and TRBJ2-7; D gene unclear. The germline gives CDR1 SGHVS, CDR2 FQNEAQ. Deletions cut 1 base from V and 3 bases from J, with 13 bases between. This CDR3 has 15 amino acids. CDR3 DNA sequence: TGTGCCAGCAGCTTAGGTCCACAGCCCCTCTACGAGCAGTACTTC. This encodes CASSLGPQPLYEQYF. The variable domain in full, with the rest retrieved from reference TRBV7-8 and TRBJ2-7, is GAGVSQSPRYKVAKRGQDVALRCDPISGHVSLFWYQQALGQGPEFLTYFQNEAQLDKSGLPSDRFFAERPEGSVSTLKIQRTQQEDSAVYLCASSLGPQPLYEQYFGPGTRLTVT.

V is TRBV7-2 and J is TRBJ2-1, with 10 bases aligning to TRBD2. After removal of 0 bases from V and 0 bases from J, the junction contained 14 bases not matched to a gene. The CDR3 covers 21 residues. Germline V gives CDR1 SGHTA, CDR2 FQGNSA. CDR3 residues: CASSLAKGSSGGLSSYNEQFF. CDR3 sequence (DNA): TGTGCCAGCAGCTTAGCGAAAGGTAGTAGCGGGGGGCTTAGCTCCTACAATGAGCAGTTCTTC.

The CDR3 region has the DNA TGCAGCGTTGGTCAGGGTGGGAGGAATGAAAAACTGTTTTTT. This encodes CSVGQGGRNEKLFF. The chain combines TRBV29-1 with TRBJ1-4; TRBD1 might be the D (5 bases). Trimming took 4 bases from V and 5 from J, leaving 14 bases between them. The CDR3 has 14 residues. CDR1 SQVTM and CDR2 ANQGSEA come from the germline V gene. Variable domain in full (rest from reference TRBV29-1 and TRBJ1-4): SAVISQKPSRDICQRGTSLTIQCQVDSQVTMMFWYRQQPGQSLTLIATANQGSEATYESGFVIDKFPISRPNLTFSTLTVSNMSPEDSSIYLCSVGQGGRNEKLFFGSGTQLSVL.